Following are 29 T cell receptor beta chains from one sample sequenced in a study of shared clonotypes between healthy human individuals. The method was immunoSEQ multiplex PCR; TCRdb's version includes in-frame clones alone and lacks a portion of them. This table has over 2 million clones, about 95% appearing once. Naivety among CD8 cells was defined by CD45RO negativity and positive CCR7 selection, thereby excluding terminally differentiated effector memory CD45RA+ cells. The material sequenced was naive CD8+ T cells sorted from blood. These receptors all come from a man between 18 and 35 years old in good health.

The chain links TRBV7-2 to TRBJ2-3; 8 bases match TRBD2. V was clipped by 2 bases and J by 0 bases; unmatched bases: 4. The germline gives CDR1 SGHTA, CDR2 FQGNSA. This CDR3 spans 16 amino acids. The CDR3 DNA reads as TGTGCCAGCAGCTTATCACTAGCGGTAAGCACAGATACGCAGTATTTT. Its translation: CASSLSLAVSTDTQYF.

This clone was counted a single time. The CDR3 is CASGQDGSSNQPQHF. The DNA for the CDR3 is TGTGCCAGCGGCCAGGACGGCTCTAGCAATCAGCCCCAGCATTTT. The genes are TRBV6-5 and TRBJ1-5; D not certain. CDR1 and CDR2 (germline): MNHEY, SVGAGI. The V gene lost 8 bases and the J gene lost 0 bases, with 14 bases spanning the gap. The CDR3 spans 15 residues.

This chain links TRBV6-4 with TRBJ2-7, with a possible D match to TRBD2 (6 bases). Trimming removed 6 bases from V and 3 bases from J, with 18 bases in between. Germline V gives CDR1 MRHNA, CDR2 SNTAGT. This CDR3 region has 15 residues. The CDR3 is CASSPGTPTYYEQYF. The CDR3 nucleotides read TGTGCCAGCAGCCCCGGGACTCCAACTTACTACGAGCAGTACTTC.

This chain joins TRBV27 and TRBJ2-7; unclear D gene. Germline lookup yields CDR1 MNHEY and CDR2 SMNVEV (reference sequence). CDR3 length equals 13 residues. Deletions cut 0 bases from V and 6 bases from J, with 9 bases between. CDR3: CASSLSTVSEQYF. CDR3 nucleotides: TGTGCCAGCAGTTTATCGACGGTCAGCGAGCAGTACTTC.

This clone occurred once. The J gene is TRBJ1-2, the V gene TRBV9; D is uncertain. Germline CDR1 and CDR2: SGDLS and YYNGEE. V was trimmed by 1 base and J by 7 bases, leaving 8 bases between them. The length of the CDR3 is 12 residues. The CDR3: CASSVMGGGYTF. DNA of the CDR3: TGTGCCAGCAGCGTAATGGGCGGTGGCTACACCTTC.

This chain joins TRBV7-9 and TRBJ1-2, with TRBD1 matching over 7 bases. Trimming cost V 5 bases and J 3 bases; bases outside gene matches: 6. CDR3 length equals 14 residues. Germline loops: CDR1 SEHNR, CDR2 FQNEAQ (reference sequence). Here the CDR3 reads CASSRIDRDYGYTF. CDR3 DNA sequence: TGTGCCAGCAGCCGAATTGACAGGGACTATGGCTACACCTTC.

V and J are TRBV6-6 and TRBJ2-1; D gene unclear. V lost 2 bases and J 7 bases, leaving 6 bases between the germline ends. Germline CDR1 is MNHNY and CDR2 is SVGAGI (reference sequence). The CDR3 totals 12 residues. Written as DNA, the CDR3 is TGTGCCAGCAGTTACGCCGGGAATGAGCAGTTCTTC. Residues: CASSYAGNEQFF.

In the case of this clone: Other DNA sequences of this sample code for an identical CDR3. This rearrangement joins TRBV27 to TRBJ2-7; D remains ambiguous. This CDR3 has 13 amino acids. Germline V gene sequence: CDR1 MNHEY, CDR2 SMNVEV (reference sequence). The germline V and J ends were trimmed by 3 bases and 3 bases, with 9 bases remaining between them. This chain's CDR3 is CASSFREDYEQYF. The CDR3 nucleotides read TGTGCCAGCAGTTTTCGCGAGGACTACGAGCAGTACTTC.

Concerning this clone itself: Within the sample, other DNA sequences also encode this same CDR3. This chain links TRBV28 with TRBJ1-1; D perhaps matches TRBD1 (6 bases). This CDR3 contains 14 residues. The germline CDR1 and CDR2 sequences are MDHEN and SYDVKM. V was clipped by 6 bases and J by 1 base, with 12 bases between them. The CDR3: CASSPRGENTEAFF. The CDR3, as DNA: TGTGCCAGCAGCCCGAGGGGGGAGAACACTGAAGCTTTCTTT.

This sequence joins TRBV18 and TRBJ2-7, with TRBD1 matching over 11 bases. Trimming removed 4 bases from V and 9 bases from J; junction bases left unmatched: 11. CDR1 is KGHSH and CDR2 is LQKENI in the germline V gene. The CDR3 sequence is 15 residues long. The chain's CDR3 is CASSRSGQGAGGQYF. CDR3 DNA: TGTGCCAGCTCACGAAGCGGACAGGGGGCGGGCGGGCAGTACTTC.

V and J are TRBV11-2 and TRBJ1-2; 8 nucleotides align to TRBD1. Germline loops: CDR1 SGHAT, CDR2 FQNNGV. CDR3 length equals 17 residues. Trimming took 4 bases from V and 2 from J; bases not matched to a gene: 12. CDR3 bases: TGTGCCAGCAGCTGGGATCCCGGGACAGGTGGCAACTATGGCTACACCTTC. It encodes CASSWDPGTGGNYGYTF.

This chain connects TRBV11-2 to TRBJ2-7, with D unresolved. Germline-derived CDR1 and CDR2 are SGHAT and FQNNGV. V lost 5 bases and J lost 2, with 16 bases in between. The CDR3 loop spans 15 amino acids. DNA of the CDR3: TGTGCCAGCAGCCCCGGCGTTGCCAAAACCTACGAGCAGTACTTC. The encoded protein is CASSPGVAKTYEQYF.

The chain couples TRBV29-1 to TRBJ2-3; a weak D match, TRBD2 (6 bases). The length of the CDR3 is 14 residues. Per the germline V gene, CDR1 is SQVTM and CDR2 is ANQGSEA. Deletions cut 1 base from V and 5 bases from J, with 13 bases between. The DNA of the CDR3 is TGCAGCGTTGAAGGGGGGGTTGGGATAGATACGCAGTATTTT. Translating gives CSVEGGVGIDTQYF.

CDR3 nucleotide sequence: TGTGCCAGCAGCCTAACCGGGACAGGGGGCTACGAGCAGTACTTC. Protein: CASSLTGTGGYEQYF. The chain carries TRBV9 and TRBJ2-7; TRBD1 matches 11 bases. From germline, CDR1 is SGDLS and CDR2 YYNGEE. V lost 4 bases, J lost 3 bases, and 6 bases stayed unmatched. There are 15 residues in the CDR3.

This clone has just one count. The chain is built from TRBV28 and TRBJ2-1; TRBD2 matches at 9 bases. Germline-derived CDR1 and CDR2 are MDHEN and SYDVKM. V gave up 5 bases and J gave up 6 bases; unmatched junction bases: 2. This CDR3 region has 13 residues. CDR3 in DNA: TGTGCCAGCAGTGTTAGCGGGAGCAATGAGCAGTTCTTC. Protein sequence: CASSVSGSNEQFF.

V and J are TRBV7-3 and TRBJ1-1; D is ambiguous. V dropped 4 bases and J dropped 1 base, with 7 bases sitting between them. The CDR3 length is 13 residues. Germline CDR1 SGHTA, CDR2 FQGTGA. The CDR3 region has the DNA TGTGCCAGCAGCTCATCCAGGAACACTGAAGCTTTCTTT. This gives the protein CASSSSRNTEAFF. Complete variable domain (other parts from reference TRBV7-3 and TRBJ1-1): GAGVSQTPSNKVTEKGKYVELRCDPISGHTALYWYRQSLGQGPEFLIYFQGTGAADDSGLPNDRFFAVRPEGSVSTLKIQRTERGDSAVYLCASSSSRNTEAFFGQGTRLTVV.

The chain has TRBV6-1 and TRBJ1-1; D remains unclear. Germline CDR1 MNHNS, CDR2 SASEGT. The CDR3 has 13 amino acids. Trimming shortened V by 8 bases and J by 4 bases, and 14 bases separated the two germline ends. The CDR3 nucleotides read TGTGCCAGCGCACAGAGGGCGCCCACTGAAGCTTTCTTT. Encoded protein: CASAQRAPTEAFF.

V and J are TRBV29-1 and TRBJ1-1; 7 bases line up with TRBD1. This CDR3 region has 12 residues. Germline CDR1 SQVTM, CDR2 ANQGSEA. Trimming cost V 6 bases and J 8 bases; bases outside gene matches: 9. CDR3 in DNA: TGCAGCGTGCGACAGGGCCCGCTCGAAGCTTTCTTT. This codes for CSVRQGPLEAFF. The whole variable domain, filled in from reference TRBV29-1 and TRBJ1-1, reads SAVISQKPSRDICQRGTSLTIQCQVDSQVTMMFWYRQQPGQSLTLIATANQGSEATYESGFVIDKFPISRPNLTFSTLTVSNMSPEDSSIYLCSVRQGPLEAFFGQGTRLTVV.

This chain links TRBV2 with TRBJ2-7, with TRBD2 identical over 10 bases. The length of the CDR3 is 16 residues. Germline assignment: CDR1 SNHLY and CDR2 FYNNEI. V lost 6 bases and J lost 3; bases outside the gene matches: 11. The CDR3 coding sequence is TGTGCCAGCAGCGCCATAGCGGGAGGAACCCTCTACGAGCAGTACTTC. Protein product: CASSAIAGGTLYEQYF.

The chain links TRBV4-3 to TRBJ2-2; D not certain. The CDR3 loop spans 13 amino acids. The V gene's germline CDR1 is LGHNA and CDR2 YSLEER. Deletions cut 0 bases from V and 5 bases from J, with 4 bases between. CDR3 nucleotides: TGCGCCAGCAGCCAAGATTGGACCGGGGAGCTGTTTTTT. This sequence encodes CASSQDWTGELFF.

Only one count was recorded for this clone. The chain combines TRBV29-1 with TRBJ2-1; the match to TRBD2 covers 7 bases. V shed 5 bases and J 2 bases; nucleotides not matched to a gene: 3. CDR1 is SQVTM and CDR2 is ANQGSEA in the germline V gene. The CDR3 covers 13 residues. CDR3: CSVRLAPYNEQFF. In nucleotides, the CDR3 is TGCAGCGTTCGACTAGCCCCCTACAATGAGCAGTTCTTC.

The chain has TRBV19 and TRBJ1-2; possibly TRBD1 for D (5 bases). The germline V gene has CDR1 LNHDA and CDR2 SQIVND (reference sequence). The CDR3 length is 14 residues. The CDR3 reads CASSPGQTPTVYTF. CDR3 nucleotides: TGTGCAAGTTCCCCAGGGCAGACTCCGACAGTCTACACCTTC.

This clone was recorded once. The rearrangement uses TRBV5-1 and TRBJ2-5; D may be TRBD1 (5 bases). The CDR3 length is 15 residues. Looked up from germline, CDR1 is SGHRS and CDR2 is YFSETQ. V was trimmed by 4 bases and J by 2 bases, leaving 15 bases between them. The CDR3 bases are TGCGCCAGCAGCCTACAAGGGTCAGGGCAAGAGACCCAGTACTTC. Amino acids: CASSLQGSGQETQYF. Full variable domain (missing parts from reference TRBV5-1 and TRBJ2-5): KAGVTQTPRYLIKTRGQQVTLSCSPISGHRSVSWYQQTPGQGLQFLFEYFSETQRNKGNFPGRFSGRQFSNSRSEMNVSTLELGDSALYLCASSLQGSGQETQYFGPGTRLLVL.

The chain recombines TRBV2 with TRBJ2-7; D is perhaps TRBD1 or TRBD2 (5 bases each). The germline V gene has CDR1 SNHLY and CDR2 FYNNEI. This CDR3 has 14 residues. V dropped 4 bases and J dropped 2 bases, with 12 bases sitting between them. CDR3 coding DNA: TGTGCCAGCAGTGGTGGGGGTTCTACCTACGAGCAGTACTTC. Translated: CASSGGGSTYEQYF.

The gene calls are TRBV7-2 and TRBJ1-2; 7 bases are a match to TRBD1. This CDR3 has 15 residues. Trimming at V came to 3 bases and at J to 6 bases, leaving 10 bases not matched to a gene. In germline, CDR1 is SGHTA, CDR2 FQGNSA. CDR3 in DNA: TGTGCCAGCAGCTTCATAGGGGCAGGGGGAAATGGCTACACCTTC. Its protein product is CASSFIGAGGNGYTF.

V is TRBV9 and J is TRBJ2-1, with TRBD2 as a possible D gene (6 bases). V lost 0 bases to trimming and J lost 4 bases, with 11 bases between them. CDR1 is SGDLS and CDR2 is YYNGEE in the germline V gene. The CDR3 runs 15 residues. CDR3 sequence (DNA): TGTGCCAGCAGCGTAGAGTCCCTAGCGTACAATGAGCAGTTCTTC. Its protein product is CASSVESLAYNEQFF.

V and J are TRBV27 and TRBJ2-7; tentative D call: TRBD1 (5 bases). The germline CDR1 and CDR2 sequences are MNHEY and SMNVEV (reference sequence). Between the trimmed V and J ends, which lost 8 bases and 3 bases, there was a span of 14 bases. The CDR3 length is 13 residues. As DNA, the CDR3 is TGTGCCAGCGGGCACAGGTTAGGCTACGAGCAGTACTTC. It specifies CASGHRLGYEQYF.

This chain joins TRBV2 and TRBJ2-3; TRBD1 matches at 7 bases. The junction had 10 bases not matched to a gene; V was cut back by 5 bases and J by 5 bases. Germline V gene sequence: CDR1 SNHLY, CDR2 FYNNEI. The CDR3 has 15 amino acids. CDR3 sequence reads: CASSSRGRDIDTQYF. CDR3 in DNA: TGTGCCAGCAGTTCTAGGGGGCGCGACATAGATACGCAGTATTTT.

The CDR3 coding sequence is TGTGCCAGCAGCTTAATTCCGGGTTTCCCGGGACAGGGCCAAGAGACCCAGTACTTC. Residues: CASSLIPGFPGQGQETQYF. The V and J genes are TRBV7-9 and TRBJ2-5, with 9 nucleotides matching TRBD1. Germline trimming cut 2 bases from V and 1 base from J; bases unmatched to any gene: 14. Germline CDR1 SEHNR, CDR2 FQNEAQ (reference sequence). This CDR3 has 19 amino acids.